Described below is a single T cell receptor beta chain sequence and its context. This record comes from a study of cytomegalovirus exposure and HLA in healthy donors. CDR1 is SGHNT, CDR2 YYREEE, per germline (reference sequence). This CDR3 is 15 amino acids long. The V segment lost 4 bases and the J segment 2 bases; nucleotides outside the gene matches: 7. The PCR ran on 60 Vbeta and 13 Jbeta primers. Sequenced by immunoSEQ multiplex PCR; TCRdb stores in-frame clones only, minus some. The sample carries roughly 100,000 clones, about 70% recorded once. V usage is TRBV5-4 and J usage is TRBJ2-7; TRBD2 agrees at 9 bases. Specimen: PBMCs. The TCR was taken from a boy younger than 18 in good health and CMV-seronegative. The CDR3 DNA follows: TGTGCCAGCAGCCTAAAGCGGGAGGCCGCCTACGAGCAGTACTTC. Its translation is CASSLKREAAYEQYF.